Listed below are T cell receptor beta chains from one sample, sequenced in a study of a mutant IDH1 vaccine in newly diagnosed glioma. No antigens are known for them. Data came from immunoSEQ multiplex PCR; TCRdb stores just in-frame clones and leaves some out. The sample records some 25,000 clones, 82% being singletons. Source: PBMCs, taken from a glioma patient whose treatment included an IDH1 peptide vaccine. The receptors here all came from a man between 40 and 49 years old with glioma. Some clones in this sample may be carry-over from other donors' samples. Each CDR3 is given with its conserved first and last residue. A D gene is named only where the DNA matches it firmly. The size entry is marked missing in some rows and otherwise reads once, few, many or a size class.

>.|TRBV11-1|TRBJ2-7|.
TGTGCCAGCAGCTTCAGGGCGTCCTACGAGCAGTACTTC
CASSFRASYEQYF
>.|TRBV28|TRBJ1-5|.
TGTGCCAGCAGTCCAGTAAACTTAAATCAGCCCCAGCATTTT
CASSPVNLNQPQHF
>.|TRBV10-3|TRBJ2-7|TRBD1
TGTGCCATCAGTGAGAAGCAGGGGGCCTCCTACGAGCAGTACTTC
CAISEKQGASYEQYF
>.|TRBV30|TRBJ2-3|.
TGTGCCTGGAGTGGGATCCTCGAGGGCACAGATACGCAGTATTTT
CAWSGILEGTDTQYF
>.|TRBV5-6|TRBJ1-6|.
TGTGCCAGCAGCTTGCGGGGCAGGGGTTCACCCCTCCACTTT
CASSLRGRGSPLHF
>once|TRBV2|TRBJ2-1|TRBD2
TGTGCCACAGGACTAGAGGTCGGTGAGCAGTTCTTC
CATGLEVGEQFF
>.|TRBV18|TRBJ1-1|TRBD1
TGTGCCAGCTCACTCGTACAGGGGCCCGTGGGGAACACTGAAGCTTTCTTT
CASSLVQGPVGNTEAFF
>.|TRBV9|TRBJ1-6|TRBD1
TGTGCCAGCAGCCCCCATCCGGGACAGAATTCACCCCTCCACTTT
CASSPHPGQNSPLHF
>few|TRBV2|TRBJ1-4|.
TGTGCCAGCAGTGAAGCCGGCAGTAATGAAAAACTGTTTTTT
CASSEAGSNEKLFF
>.|TRBV18|TRBJ2-1|TRBD1
TGTGCCAGCTCACCCCTGGGGACAGGGGGCAATGAGCAGTTCTTC
CASSPLGTGGNEQFF
>.|TRBV7-8|TRBJ1-1|TRBD1
TGTGCCAGCAGGCCCCTAGCGTCGGGACAGAAAGCTTTCTTT
CASRPLASGQKAFF
>once|TRBV5-5|TRBJ1-5|TRBD1
TGTGCCAGCAGTCAAACAGGGGACCGCAATCAGCCCCAGCATTTT
CASSQTGDRNQPQHF